This TCR beta chain is from a study of blood T cell repertoires in COVID-19. Background on the study: Sites across the United States, Italy and Spain contributed samples from acute and convalescent COVID-19.

Trimming took 3 bases from V and 10 from J; bases not matched to a gene: 10. The CDR3 has 15 residues. CDR1 is SGHNT, CDR2 YYREEE, per germline (reference sequence). Profiled with immunoSEQ multiplex PCR; TCRdb holds only in-frame clones, not every one. Here the sample spans roughly 200,000 clones, 70% to 90% being singletons. The V and J genes are TRBV5-4 and TRBJ1-6; 7 positions agree with TRBD1. This sequence was found in a man aged 60-69 years with active or convalescent COVID-19. Sequenced input: peripheral blood. CDR3 sequence: CASSSQGGKGSPLHF. Here the CDR3 DNA reads TGTGCCAGCAGCTCCCAGGGGGGTAAAGGGTCACCCCTCCACTTT.